The sequence of this TCR beta chain was determined in a study of identical twins. Study-wide results and limits: Invariant T cells like MAIT and iNKT could partly confound the zero-insertion analyses. Excess twin sharing in beta out-of-frame sequences was weaker.

Each CDR3 protein is one row after TCRdb ran MiXCR on the 5' RACE reads. The sample has fewer than 500,000 distinct CDR3 sequences, about 13% seen once. Remarks on this clonotype: Its antigen is as yet unknown.

Germline V lookup: CDR1 SGHVS, CDR2 FQNEAQ. The CDR3 spans 18 residues. After removal of 3 bases from V and 2 bases from J, the junction contained 4 bases not matched to a gene. These same data were also listed under a study on yellow fever vaccine responses in identical twins.

The chain carries TRBV7-8 and TRBJ2-1; 16 bases are a match to TRBD2. The origin of this receptor is a woman aged 18-29 years in good health. The sequenced material came from CD4+ T cells sorted from blood. The CDR3 protein is CASSFGTSGRVTYNEQFF. CDR3 nucleotides: TGTGCCAGCAGCTTCGGGACTAGCGGGAGGGTGACCTACAATGAGCAGTTCTTC.